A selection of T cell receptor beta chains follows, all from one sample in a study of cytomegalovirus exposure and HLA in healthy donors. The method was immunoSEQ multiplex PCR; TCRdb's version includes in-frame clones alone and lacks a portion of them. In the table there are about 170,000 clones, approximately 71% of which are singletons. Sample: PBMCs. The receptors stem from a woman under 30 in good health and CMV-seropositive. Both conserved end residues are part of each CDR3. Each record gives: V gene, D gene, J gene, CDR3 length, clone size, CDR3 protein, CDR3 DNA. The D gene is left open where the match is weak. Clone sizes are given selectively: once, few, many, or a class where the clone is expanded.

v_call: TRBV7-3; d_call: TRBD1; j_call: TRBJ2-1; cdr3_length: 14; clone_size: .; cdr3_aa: CASSQGQGMFEQFF; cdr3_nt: TGTGCCAGCAGCCAGGGACAGGGGATGTTTGAGCAGTTCTTC
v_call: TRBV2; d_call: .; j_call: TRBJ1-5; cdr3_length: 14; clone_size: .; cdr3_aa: CASSLTGYNQPQHF; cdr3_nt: TGTGCCAGCAGCTTGACAGGTTACAATCAGCCCCAGCATTTT
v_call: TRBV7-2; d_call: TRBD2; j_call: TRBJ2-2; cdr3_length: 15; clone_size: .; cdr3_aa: CASSFSGGVLGELFF; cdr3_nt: TGTGCCAGCAGCTTTTCCGGGGGGGTTCTCGGGGAGCTGTTTTTT
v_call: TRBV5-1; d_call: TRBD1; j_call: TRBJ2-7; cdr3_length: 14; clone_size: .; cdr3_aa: CASRVDRSSYEQYF; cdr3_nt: TGCGCCAGCAGGGTGGACAGGAGCTCCTACGAGCAGTACTTC
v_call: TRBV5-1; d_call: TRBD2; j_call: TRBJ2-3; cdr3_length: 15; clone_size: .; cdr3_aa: CASSSGGTRTDTQYF; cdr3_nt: TGCGCCAGCAGCTCCGGGGGGACTAGAACAGATACGCAGTATTTT
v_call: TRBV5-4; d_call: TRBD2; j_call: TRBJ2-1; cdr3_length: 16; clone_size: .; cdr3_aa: CASSLARTSVNNEQFF; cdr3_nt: TGTGCCAGCAGCTTGGCCCGGACTAGCGTCAACAATGAGCAGTTCTTC
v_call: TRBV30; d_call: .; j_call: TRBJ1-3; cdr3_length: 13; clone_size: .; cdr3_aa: CAWSMASGNTIYF; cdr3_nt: TGTGCCTGGAGCATGGCCTCTGGAAACACCATATATTTT
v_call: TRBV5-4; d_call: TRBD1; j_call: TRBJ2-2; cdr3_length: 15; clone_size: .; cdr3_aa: CASSEGQADTGELFF; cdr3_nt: TGTGCCAGCAGCGAAGGACAGGCGGACACCGGGGAGCTGTTTTTT
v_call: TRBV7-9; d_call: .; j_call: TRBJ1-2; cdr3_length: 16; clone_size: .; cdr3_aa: CASSSDDTYRSYGYTF; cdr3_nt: TGTGCCAGCAGCTCTGACGACACGTACAGGAGCTATGGCTACACCTTC
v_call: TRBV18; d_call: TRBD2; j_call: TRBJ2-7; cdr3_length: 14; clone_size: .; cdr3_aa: CASSPAGGSYEQYF; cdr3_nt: TGTGCCAGCTCACCAGCGGGGGGATCCTACGAGCAGTACTTC
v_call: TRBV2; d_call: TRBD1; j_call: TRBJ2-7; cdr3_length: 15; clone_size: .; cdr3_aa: CASTLARTGLYEQYF; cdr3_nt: TGTGCCAGCACCCTGGCCCGGACAGGGCTCTACGAGCAGTACTTC
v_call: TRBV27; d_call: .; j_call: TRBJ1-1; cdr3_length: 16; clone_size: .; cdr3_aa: CASSSPWTGGSTEAFF; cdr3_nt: TGTGCCAGCAGTTCCCCCTGGACCGGGGGGAGCACTGAAGCTTTCTTT
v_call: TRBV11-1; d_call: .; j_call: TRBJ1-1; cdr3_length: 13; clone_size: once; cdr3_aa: CASSLGVNTEAFF; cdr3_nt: TGTGCCAGCAGCTTAGGAGTTAATACTGAAGCTTTCTTT
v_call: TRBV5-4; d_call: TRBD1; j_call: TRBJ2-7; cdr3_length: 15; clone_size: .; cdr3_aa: CASSVGQERAYEQYF; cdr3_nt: TGTGCCAGCAGCGTGGGACAGGAGAGGGCCTACGAGCAGTACTTC
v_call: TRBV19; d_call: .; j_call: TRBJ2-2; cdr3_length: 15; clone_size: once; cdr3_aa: CASSISASNTGELFF; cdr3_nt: TGTGCCAGTAGTATATCCGCGAGCAACACCGGGGAGCTGTTTTTT
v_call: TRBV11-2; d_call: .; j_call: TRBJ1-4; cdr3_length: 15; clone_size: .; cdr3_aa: CASSLVFGPNEKLFF; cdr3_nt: TGTGCCAGCAGCTTAGTCTTTGGGCCCAATGAAAAACTGTTTTTT
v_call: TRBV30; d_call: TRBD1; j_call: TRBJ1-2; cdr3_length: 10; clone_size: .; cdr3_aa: CACDRERYTF; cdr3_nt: TGTGCCTGTGACAGGGAGCGCTACACCTTC